The 26 T cell receptor beta chains in this list originate from one sample, sequenced in a study of blood T cells in healthy people across ages. Primed by a sample-barcoded 5' primer and a J-beta primer mix, a second PCR proceeded for roughly 7 to 12 cycles. TCRdb analysed the 5' RACE reads with MiXCR anew, one entry per CDR3 protein. Here the sample spans around 800,000 distinct CDR3 sequences, roughly 60% being singletons. The sample consisted of blood. These receptors all stem from a man aged 25 to 45 in good health.

The chain uses TRBV7-3 and TRBJ2-7; D may be TRBD1 (6 bases). The length of the CDR3 is 12 residues. Deletions cut 5 bases from V and 6 bases from J, with 11 bases between. Germline V lookup: CDR1 SGHTA, CDR2 FQGTGA. The CDR3 DNA reads TGTGCCAGCAGCGCCACGACAGGCGAGCAGTACTTC. The encoded protein is CASSATTGEQYF.

The chain recombines TRBV28 with TRBJ2-7; TRBD2 aligns across 7 bases. TRBJ2-5 matches the DNA end more closely, so the J call is doubtful. The CDR3 runs 14 residues. In germline, CDR1 is MDHEN, CDR2 SYDVKM. CDR3 sequence: CASSYPGLPETQYF. The CDR3 DNA sequence: TGTGCCAGCAGTTACCCGGGACTACCAGAGACCCAGTACTTC.

The chain recombines TRBV6-6 with TRBJ2-1; 7 bases align to TRBD1. The CDR3 length is 12 residues. The trim removed 10 bases at V and 10 bases at J, leaving 10 bases unmatched. The germline V gene encodes CDR1 MNHNY and CDR2 SVGAGI (reference sequence). The CDR3 protein is CATGDSPYEQFF. The DNA of the CDR3 is TGTGCCACCGGGGACAGCCCCTACGAGCAGTTCTTC.

This clonotype was counted only a few times. The V and J genes are TRBV20-1 and TRBJ1-1; weak D call: TRBD1 (5 bases). V was trimmed by 0 bases and J by 7 bases, leaving 15 bases between them. Germline CDR1 reads DFQATT; CDR2 reads SNEGSKA (reference sequence). CDR3 length: 14 amino acids. CDR3 in DNA: TGCAGTGCTAGAGAGGGCCAGACTAGGGGTGAAGCTTTCTTT. Residues: CSAREGQTRGEAFF.

Only a few counts were recorded for this clonotype. The chain links TRBV5-1 to TRBJ2-1; TRBD2 matches 7 bases. The V segment lost 4 bases and the J segment 4 bases; nucleotides outside the gene matches: 5. This CDR3 has 14 residues. Germline loops: CDR1 SGHRS, CDR2 YFSETQ. CDR3 region: CASSPAGHYNEQFF. CDR3 DNA sequence: TGCGCCAGCAGCCCAGCGGGGCATTACAATGAGCAGTTCTTC.

The CDR3 loop is CASSGLRGGTYNEQFF. CDR3 in DNA: TGTGCCAGCAGCGGTCTGCGGGGGGGAACCTACAATGAGCAGTTCTTC. This sequence joins TRBV9 and TRBJ2-1, with 9 positions matching TRBD2. The CDR3 runs 16 residues. Germline assignment: CDR1 SGDLS and CDR2 YYNGEE. V lost 3 bases and J lost 2; bases outside the gene matches: 6.

The chain uses TRBV9 and TRBJ2-7; D not certain. This CDR3 region has 15 residues. Trimming removed 0 bases at V and 2 bases at J, with 12 bases between. Germline CDR1 is SGDLS and CDR2 is YYNGEE. The CDR3 DNA is TGTGCCAGCAGCGTAGGCGGCAGTCTCCCCTACGAGCAGTACTTC. Its translation: CASSVGGSLPYEQYF. Drawing the rest from reference TRBV9 and TRBJ2-7, the complete variable domain is DSGVTQTPKHLITATGQRVTLRCSPRSGDLSVYWYQQSLDQGLQFLIQYYNGEERAKGNILERFSAQQFPDLHSELNLSSLELGDSALYFCASSVGGSLPYEQYFGPGTRLTVT.

J is TRBJ2-1 and V is TRBV29-1; D not resolved. The germline V gene has CDR1 SQVTM and CDR2 ANQGSEA. Trimming cost V 3 bases and J 8 bases, with 20 bases left between them. This CDR3 contains 15 residues. CDR3 amino acids: CSVDVGLLRSDEQFF. DNA of the CDR3: TGCAGCGTTGATGTGGGCCTTCTCCGCAGCGATGAGCAGTTCTTC.

V usage is TRBV10-3 and J usage is TRBJ2-1; the D gene is possibly TRBD1 (7 bases). Trimming stripped 7 bases from V and 8 bases from J, with 18 bases between. This CDR3 is 14 amino acids long. Looked up from germline, CDR1 is ENHRY and CDR2 is SYGVKD. The CDR3 sequence: CAINGGGFRDEQFF. Written as DNA, the CDR3 is TGTGCCATCAATGGAGGGGGCTTTCGGGATGAGCAGTTCTTC.

This chain connects TRBV20-1 to TRBJ1-5; a weak D match, TRBD1 (5 bases). The ends were cut back, 5 bases at V and 3 bases at J, with 11 bases in the middle. The CDR3 loop spans 13 amino acids. Germline V gives CDR1 DFQATT, CDR2 SNEGSKA (reference sequence). The chain's CDR3 is CSARTGVNQPQHF. The CDR3 DNA sequence: TGCAGTGCTCGCACAGGAGTCAATCAGCCCCAGCATTTT.

In this sample, this clonotype turned up once. A much bigger clone sits one base away, suggesting this may be a read error. This sequence joins TRBV6-6 and TRBJ2-3, with D uncertain. The V end lost 10 bases, the J end lost 4 bases, and 12 bases lay between the germline ends. Germline CDR1 is MNHNY and CDR2 is SVGAGI (reference sequence). CDR3 size: 12 residues. The CDR3 here is CANSVQADTQYF. CDR3 nucleotides: TGTGCCAACAGCGTCCAAGCAGATACGCAGTATTTT.

J is TRBJ1-6 and V is TRBV5-1; D not resolved. The CDR3 totals 15 residues. In germline, CDR1 is SGHRS, CDR2 YFSETQ. V lost 4 bases and J lost 0, with 8 bases in between. In nucleotides, the CDR3 is TGCGCCAGCAGCATCGAGAGCTCCTATAATTCACCCCTCCACTTT. Translation gives CASSIESSYNSPLHF.

The rearrangement joins TRBV28 to TRBJ2-3; TRBD1 agrees at 7 bases. With 4 bases clipped from V and 3 bases from J, the junction kept 7 bases outside the gene matches. CDR1 and CDR2 (germline): MDHEN, SYDVKM. This CDR3 spans 15 amino acids. CDR3 nucleotides: TGTGCCAGCAGTTCGAGAGGGGGCGAAACAGATACGCAGTATTTT. Amino acid sequence: CASSSRGGETDTQYF.

The J gene is TRBJ1-5, the V gene TRBV6-2 or TRBV6-3; tentative D call: TRBD1 (6 bases). The V gene lost 4 bases and the J gene lost 0 bases, with 16 bases spanning the gap. Germline CDR1 is MNHEY and CDR2 is SVGEGT. This CDR3 has 17 amino acids. Here the CDR3 DNA reads TGTGCCAGCAGTTCACCGTCCCGGGACACTAGCAATCAGCCCCAGCATTTT. Encoded protein: CASSSPSRDTSNQPQHF.

The sample holds a few counts of this clonotype. The J gene is TRBJ2-1, the V gene TRBV29-1; D is ambiguous. Germline V gene lookup returns CDR1 SQVTM and CDR2 ANQGSEA. Between the trimmed V and J ends, which lost 4 bases and 7 bases, there was a span of 5 bases. The CDR3 runs 10 residues. The CDR3 protein is CSVVLNEQFF. The CDR3 bases are TGCAGCGTTGTCCTTAATGAGCAGTTCTTC.

There are a few counts of this clonotype. The CDR3 here is CASRPPTDDKNIQYF. Here the CDR3 DNA reads TGTGCCAGCAGACCGCCGACGGACGACAAAAACATTCAGTACTTC. The rearrangement joins TRBV7-2 to TRBJ2-4; D is unclear. The CDR3 covers 15 residues. Germline V CDR1 and CDR2: SGHTA, FQGNSA. The V end lost 6 bases, the J end lost 3 bases, and 15 bases lay between the germline ends.

The rearrangement uses TRBV20-1 and TRBJ2-3, with TRBD2 identical over 8 bases. The CDR3 sequence is 11 residues long. Germline V lookup: CDR1 DFQATT, CDR2 SNEGSKA (reference sequence). The V segment lost 6 bases and the J segment 11 bases; nucleotides outside the gene matches: 7. The CDR3 bases are TGCAGTGCGACGCGGGGGGCTATGCAGTATTTT. The encoded protein is CSATRGAMQYF.

V usage is TRBV3-1 and J usage is TRBJ1-5, with D perhaps TRBD1 (6 bases). The ends were cut back, 6 bases at V and 7 bases at J, with 13 bases in the middle. The germline V gene has CDR1 LGHDT and CDR2 YNNKEL (reference sequence). The CDR3 consists of 13 residues. The CDR3 spells CASSYRELQPQHF. CDR3 sequence (DNA): TGTGCCAGCAGTTACAGGGAATTACAGCCCCAGCATTTT.

The chain employs TRBV4-3 and TRBJ2-1; D ambiguous. Per the germline V gene, CDR1 is LGHNA and CDR2 is YSLEER. The germline V and J ends were trimmed by 0 bases and 8 bases, with 17 bases remaining between them. CDR3 length equals 16 residues. Here the CDR3 reads CASSQDAPRNEDEQFF. As DNA, the CDR3 is TGCGCCAGCAGCCAAGATGCTCCACGGAATGAAGATGAGCAGTTCTTC.

This chain uses TRBV7-2 with TRBJ1-2; TRBD1 might be the D (5 bases). This CDR3 region has 15 residues. The V end was cut by 5 bases, the J end by 4 bases, with 17 bases between. Germline V gives CDR1 SGHTA, CDR2 FQGNSA. Written as DNA, the CDR3 is TGTGCCAGCAGCCTCAGGCCCTCCGGGGGCTATGGCTACACCTTC. This encodes CASSLRPSGGYGYTF.

V and J are TRBV28 and TRBJ2-5, with D tentatively TRBD2 (5 bases). In germline, CDR1 is MDHEN, CDR2 SYDVKM. V was shortened by 7 bases and J by 2 bases, with 14 bases between the two germline ends. The CDR3 loop spans 14 amino acids. CDR3 loop: CASNPDGSQETQYF. The CDR3 bases are TGTGCCAGCAACCCTGATGGGAGTCAAGAGACCCAGTACTTC.

The chain joins TRBV25-1 to TRBJ2-7; maybe TRBD1 (6 bases). The V gene lost 11 bases and the J gene lost 3 bases, with 20 bases spanning the gap. This CDR3 comprises 14 residues. Germline V lookup: CDR1 MGHDK, CDR2 SYGVNS. The CDR3 DNA is TGTGCCGGCCGCCCAGGGGACATCTACTACGAGCAGTACTTC. Amino acid sequence: CAGRPGDIYYEQYF.

The J gene is TRBJ2-1, the V gene TRBV27; 10 positions match TRBD1. V gave up 0 bases and J gave up 9 bases; unmatched junction bases: 11. Germline V CDR1 and CDR2: MNHEY, SMNVEV (reference sequence). The CDR3 is made up of 17 amino acids. CDR3 in amino acids: CASSLSTSYGQGGEQFF. CDR3 coding DNA: TGTGCCAGCAGTTTATCTACGAGTTACGGACAGGGGGGTGAGCAGTTCTTC.

The rearrangement joins TRBV29-1 to TRBJ2-5, with D perhaps matching TRBD2 (6 bases). V was clipped by 1 base and J by 7 bases, with 16 bases between them. Germline CDR1 SQVTM, CDR2 ANQGSEA. CDR3 length: 14 amino acids. The CDR3 sequence: CSVEGGGYSGTQYF. In DNA, the CDR3 is TGCAGCGTTGAAGGGGGAGGCTACTCGGGGACCCAGTACTTC.

The chain has TRBV7-9 and TRBJ2-2; 7 nucleotides align to TRBD2. This CDR3 spans 16 amino acids. From germline, CDR1 is SEHNR and CDR2 FQNEAQ (reference sequence). V dropped 1 base and J dropped 2; count of bases not matched to a gene: 4. In nucleotides, the CDR3 is TGTGCCAGCAGCTTAGGCGGGGGAATTAACACCGGGGAGCTGTTTTTT. Its translation is CASSLGGGINTGELFF.

This clonotype has only a few counts. The J gene is TRBJ1-2, the V gene TRBV20-1, with TRBD1 matching 7 bases. Germline trimming cut 6 bases from V and 4 bases from J; bases unmatched to any gene: 5. Germline CDR1 DFQATT, CDR2 SNEGSKA (reference sequence). This CDR3 is built from 12 residues. CDR3 sequence: CSATGTVYGYTF. Written as DNA, the CDR3 is TGCAGTGCGACCGGGACAGTCTATGGCTACACCTTC.